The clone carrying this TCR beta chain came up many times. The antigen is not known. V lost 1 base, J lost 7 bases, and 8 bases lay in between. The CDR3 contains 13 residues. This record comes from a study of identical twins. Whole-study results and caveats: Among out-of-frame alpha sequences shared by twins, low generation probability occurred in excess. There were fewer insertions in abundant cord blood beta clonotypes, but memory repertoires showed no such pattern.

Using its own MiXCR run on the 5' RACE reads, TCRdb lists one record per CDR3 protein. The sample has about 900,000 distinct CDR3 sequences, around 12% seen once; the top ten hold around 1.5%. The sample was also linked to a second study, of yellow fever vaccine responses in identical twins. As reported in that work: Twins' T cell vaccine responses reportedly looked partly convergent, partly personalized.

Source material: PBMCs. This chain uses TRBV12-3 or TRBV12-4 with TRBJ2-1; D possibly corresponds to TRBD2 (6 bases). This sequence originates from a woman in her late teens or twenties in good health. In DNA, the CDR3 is TGTGCCAGCAGTTTAGGAGGGAGGAATGAGCAGTTCTTC. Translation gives CASSLGGRNEQFF.